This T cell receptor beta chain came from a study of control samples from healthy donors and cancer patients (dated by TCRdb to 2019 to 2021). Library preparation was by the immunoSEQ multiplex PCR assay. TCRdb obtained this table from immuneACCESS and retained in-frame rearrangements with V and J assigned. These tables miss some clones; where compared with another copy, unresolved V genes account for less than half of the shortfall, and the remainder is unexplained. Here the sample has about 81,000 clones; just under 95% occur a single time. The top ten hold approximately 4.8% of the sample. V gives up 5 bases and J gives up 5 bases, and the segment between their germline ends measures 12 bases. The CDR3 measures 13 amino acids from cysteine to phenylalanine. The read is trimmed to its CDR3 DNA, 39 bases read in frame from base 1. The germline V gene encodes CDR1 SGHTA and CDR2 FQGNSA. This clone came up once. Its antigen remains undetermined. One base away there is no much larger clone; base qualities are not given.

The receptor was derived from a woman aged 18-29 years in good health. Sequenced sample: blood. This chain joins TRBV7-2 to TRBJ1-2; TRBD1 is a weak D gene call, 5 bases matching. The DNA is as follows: TGTGCCAGCAGCGTTGATGCAGGGTATGGCTACACCTTC. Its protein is CASSVDAGYGYTF.